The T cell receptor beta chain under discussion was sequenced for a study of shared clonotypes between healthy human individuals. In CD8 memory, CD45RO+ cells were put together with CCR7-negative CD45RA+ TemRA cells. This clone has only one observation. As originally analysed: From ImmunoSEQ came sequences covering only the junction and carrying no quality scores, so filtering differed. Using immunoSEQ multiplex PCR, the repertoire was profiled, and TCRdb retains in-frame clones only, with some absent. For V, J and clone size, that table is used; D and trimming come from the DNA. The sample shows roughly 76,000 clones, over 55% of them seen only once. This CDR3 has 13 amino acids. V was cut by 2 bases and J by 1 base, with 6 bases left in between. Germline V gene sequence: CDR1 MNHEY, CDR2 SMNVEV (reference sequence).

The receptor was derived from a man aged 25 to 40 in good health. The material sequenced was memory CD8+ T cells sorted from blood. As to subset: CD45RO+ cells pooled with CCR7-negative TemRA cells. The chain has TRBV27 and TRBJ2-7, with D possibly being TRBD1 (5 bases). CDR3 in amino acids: CASSLRQSYEQYF. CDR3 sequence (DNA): TGTGCCAGCAGTTTAAGACAGTCCTACGAGCAGTACTTC.